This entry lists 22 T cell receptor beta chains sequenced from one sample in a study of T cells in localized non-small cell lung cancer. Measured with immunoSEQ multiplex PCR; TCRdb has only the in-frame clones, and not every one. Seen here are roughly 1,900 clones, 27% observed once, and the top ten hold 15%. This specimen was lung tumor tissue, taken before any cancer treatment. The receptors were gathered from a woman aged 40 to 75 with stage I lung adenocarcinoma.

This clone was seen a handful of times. The CDR3 is CATRLQGFGHMNSPLHF. In DNA form, the CDR3 reads TGTGCCACCCGCCTCCAAGGGTTCGGTCATATGAATTCACCCCTCCACTTT. J is TRBJ1-6 and V is TRBV28; D ambiguous. The CDR3 sequence is 17 residues long. From germline, CDR1 is MDHEN and CDR2 SYDVKM. V lost 10 bases to trimming and J lost 7 bases, with 26 bases between them. The full variable domain, rest sourced from reference TRBV28 and TRBJ1-6, is DVKVTQSSRYLVKRTGEKVFLECVQDMDHENMFWYRQDPGLGLRLIYFSYDVKMKEKGDIPEGYSVSREKKERFSLILESASTNQTSMYLCATRLQGFGHMNSPLHFGNGTRLTVT.

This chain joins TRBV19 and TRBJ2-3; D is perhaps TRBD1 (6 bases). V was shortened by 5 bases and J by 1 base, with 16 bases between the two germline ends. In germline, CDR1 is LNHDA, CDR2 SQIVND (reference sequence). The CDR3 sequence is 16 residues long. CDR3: CASSPHRARGTDTQYF. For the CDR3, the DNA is TGTGCCAGTAGTCCCCACAGGGCCCGCGGCACAGATACGCAGTATTTT.

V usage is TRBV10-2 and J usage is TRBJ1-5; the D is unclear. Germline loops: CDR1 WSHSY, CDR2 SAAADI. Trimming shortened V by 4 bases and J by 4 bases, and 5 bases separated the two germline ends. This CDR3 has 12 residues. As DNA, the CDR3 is TGCGCCAGCAGTGTCAGAAATCAGCCCCAGCATTTT. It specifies CASSVRNQPQHF.

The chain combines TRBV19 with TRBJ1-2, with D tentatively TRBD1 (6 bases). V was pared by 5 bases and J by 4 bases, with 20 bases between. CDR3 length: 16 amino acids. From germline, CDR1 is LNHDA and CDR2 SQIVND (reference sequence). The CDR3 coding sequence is TGTGCCAGTAGTCCCAAGGGGACACTCACAAGCTATGGCTACACCTTC. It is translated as CASSPKGTLTSYGYTF.

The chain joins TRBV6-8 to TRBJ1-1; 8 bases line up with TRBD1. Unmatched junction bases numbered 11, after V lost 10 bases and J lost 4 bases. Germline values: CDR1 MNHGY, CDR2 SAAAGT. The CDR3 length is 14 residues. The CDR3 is CATKIDRGGTEAFF. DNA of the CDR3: TGTGCCACCAAAATAGACAGGGGTGGCACTGAAGCTTTCTTT.

CDR3 nucleotides: TGCGCCAGCAGCCAACTAGGCCACCTAGGGAATTCACCCCTCCACTTT. Translation: CASSQLGHLGNSPLHF. The chain couples TRBV5-1 to TRBJ1-6, with D unclear. CDR3 length: 16 residues. Trimming removed 4 bases from V and 7 bases from J, with 18 bases in between. Germline values: CDR1 SGHRS, CDR2 YFSETQ.

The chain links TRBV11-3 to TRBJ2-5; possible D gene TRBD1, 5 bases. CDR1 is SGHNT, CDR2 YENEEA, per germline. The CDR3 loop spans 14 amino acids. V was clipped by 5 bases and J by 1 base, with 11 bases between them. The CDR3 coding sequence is TGTGCCAGCAGCCCGGACAAGCCCCAAGAGACCCAGTACTTC. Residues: CASSPDKPQETQYF.

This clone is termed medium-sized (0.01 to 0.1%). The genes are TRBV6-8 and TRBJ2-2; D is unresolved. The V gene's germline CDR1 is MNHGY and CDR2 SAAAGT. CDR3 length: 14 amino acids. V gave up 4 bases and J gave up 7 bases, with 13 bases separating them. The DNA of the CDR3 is TGTGCCAGCAGTTTGGTTGGGGAATACGGGGAGCTGTTTTTT. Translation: CASSLVGEYGELFF.

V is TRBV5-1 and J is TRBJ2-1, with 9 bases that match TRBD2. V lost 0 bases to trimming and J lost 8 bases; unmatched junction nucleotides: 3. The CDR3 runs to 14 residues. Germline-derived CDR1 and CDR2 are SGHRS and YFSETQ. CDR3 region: CASSLVIAGDEQFF. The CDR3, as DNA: TGCGCCAGCAGCTTGGTAATAGCGGGAGATGAGCAGTTCTTC.

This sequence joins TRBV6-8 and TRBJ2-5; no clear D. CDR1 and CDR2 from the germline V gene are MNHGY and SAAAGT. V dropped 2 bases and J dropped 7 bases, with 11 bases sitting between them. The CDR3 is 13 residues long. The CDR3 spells CASSYTPFRTQYF. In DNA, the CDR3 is TGTGCCAGCAGTTACACCCCTTTTCGGACCCAGTACTTC.

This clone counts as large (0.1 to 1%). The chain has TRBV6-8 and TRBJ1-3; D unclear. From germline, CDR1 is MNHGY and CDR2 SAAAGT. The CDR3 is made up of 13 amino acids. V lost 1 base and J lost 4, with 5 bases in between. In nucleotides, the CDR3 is TGTGCCAGCAGTTACTTTGGCGGAAACACCATATATTTT. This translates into CASSYFGGNTIYF.

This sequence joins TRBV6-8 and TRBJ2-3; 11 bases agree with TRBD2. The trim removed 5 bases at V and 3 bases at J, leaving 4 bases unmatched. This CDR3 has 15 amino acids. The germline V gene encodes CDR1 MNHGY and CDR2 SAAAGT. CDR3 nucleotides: TGTGCCAGCAGTGAGACTAGCGGGGCTACAGATACGCAGTATTTT. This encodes CASSETSGATDTQYF.

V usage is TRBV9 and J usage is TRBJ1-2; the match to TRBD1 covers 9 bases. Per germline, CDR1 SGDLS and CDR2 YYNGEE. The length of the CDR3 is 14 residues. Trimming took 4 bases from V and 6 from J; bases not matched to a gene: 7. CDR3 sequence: CASSRGQGRHGYTF. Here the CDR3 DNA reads TGTGCCAGCAGCCGAGGACAGGGGAGGCATGGCTACACCTTC.

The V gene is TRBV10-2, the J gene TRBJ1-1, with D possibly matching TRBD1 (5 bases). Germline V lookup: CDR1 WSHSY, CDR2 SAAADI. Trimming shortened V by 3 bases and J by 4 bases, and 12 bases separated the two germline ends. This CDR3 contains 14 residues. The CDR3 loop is CASSDGAGITEAFF. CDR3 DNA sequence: TGCGCCAGCAGTGATGGGGCGGGAATCACTGAAGCTTTCTTT.

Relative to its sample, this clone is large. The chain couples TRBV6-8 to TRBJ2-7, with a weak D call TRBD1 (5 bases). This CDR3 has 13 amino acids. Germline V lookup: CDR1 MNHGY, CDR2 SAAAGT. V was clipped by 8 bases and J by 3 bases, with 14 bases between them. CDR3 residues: CASALVQGYEQYF. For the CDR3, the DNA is TGTGCCAGCGCCCTGGTCCAGGGCTACGAGCAGTACTTC.

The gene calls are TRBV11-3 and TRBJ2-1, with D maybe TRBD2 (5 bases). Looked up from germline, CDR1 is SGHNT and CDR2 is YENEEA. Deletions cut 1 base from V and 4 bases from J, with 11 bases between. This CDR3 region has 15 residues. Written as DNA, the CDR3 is TGTGCCAGCAGCTTAGTGGCAGGAGGATACAATGAGCAGTTCTTC. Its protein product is CASSLVAGGYNEQFF.

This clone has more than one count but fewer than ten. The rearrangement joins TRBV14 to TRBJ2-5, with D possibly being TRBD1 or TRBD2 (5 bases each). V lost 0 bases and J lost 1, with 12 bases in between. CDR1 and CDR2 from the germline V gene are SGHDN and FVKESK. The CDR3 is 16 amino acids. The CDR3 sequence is CASSQDREWGQETQYF. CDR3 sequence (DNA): TGTGCCAGCAGCCAAGACAGGGAGTGGGGCCAAGAGACCCAGTACTTC.

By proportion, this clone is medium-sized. CDR3 sequence (DNA): TGTGCCAGCAGCTTGCGTAGCGGGGGGGCCGGAGAGACCCAGTACTTC. Translating gives CASSLRSGGAGETQYF. V usage is TRBV11-3 and J usage is TRBJ2-5; 11 nucleotides line up with TRBD2. Germline CDR1 and CDR2: SGHNT and YENEEA. The ends lost 3 bases at V and 4 bases at J; junction bases unmatched: 7. The CDR3 contains 16 residues.

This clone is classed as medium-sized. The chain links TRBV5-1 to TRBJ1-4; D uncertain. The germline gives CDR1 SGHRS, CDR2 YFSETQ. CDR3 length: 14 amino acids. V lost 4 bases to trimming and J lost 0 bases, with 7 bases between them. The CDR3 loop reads CASSRGSTNEKLFF. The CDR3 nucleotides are TGCGCCAGCAGCCGCGGGTCAACTAATGAAAAACTGTTTTTT.

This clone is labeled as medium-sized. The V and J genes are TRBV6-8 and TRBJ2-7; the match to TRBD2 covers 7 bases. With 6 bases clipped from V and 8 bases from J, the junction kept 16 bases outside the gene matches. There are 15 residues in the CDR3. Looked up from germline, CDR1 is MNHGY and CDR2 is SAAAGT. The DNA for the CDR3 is TGTGCCAGCAGGCCTAACTTCGCGGGAGTTGCCCAGCAGTACTTC. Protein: CASRPNFAGVAQQYF.

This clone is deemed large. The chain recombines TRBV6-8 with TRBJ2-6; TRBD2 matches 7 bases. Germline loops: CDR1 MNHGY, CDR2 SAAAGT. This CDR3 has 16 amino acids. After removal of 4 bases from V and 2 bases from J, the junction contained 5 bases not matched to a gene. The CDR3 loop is CASSSGGSPGANVLTF. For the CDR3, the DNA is TGTGCCAGCAGTTCGGGAGGCAGCCCTGGGGCCAACGTCCTGACTTTC.

CDR3 region: CASSLWGVLNTEAFF. CDR3 sequence (DNA): TGTGCCAGCAGCTTGTGGGGGGTTCTGAACACTGAAGCTTTCTTT. The chain uses TRBV11-3 and TRBJ1-1; possible D gene TRBD1, 5 bases. The germline gives CDR1 SGHNT, CDR2 YENEEA. Trimming cost V 3 bases and J 0 bases, with 11 bases left between them. The CDR3 totals 15 residues.